This TCR beta chain was sequenced in a study of spatial heterogeneity in lung cancer (dated by TCRdb to the late 2010s). For context, the study as a whole: Beta-chain transcripts were consistently detected in greater numbers than alpha-chain transcripts, which likely reflects a higher abundance of beta-chain transcripts. In the raw uncorrected reads, each unique combination of TCR and UMI appeared on average more than ten times. The study quantitatively compared TCR alpha and beta repertoires across multiple tumor regions, matched nontumor lung and blood in non-small cell lung cancer. Nonsynonymous mutation counts, determined by whole-exome sequencing of tumor tissue, were related to features of the TCR repertoire. At surgery, fewer than 250 tumor regions, 64 matched nontumor lung samples and about 56 PBMC samples were TCR-sequenced for both alpha and beta chains.

The sample's time point, from its label and the paper: sample taken at primary tumor resection. Without any cell sorting, TCR sequencing was performed on whole RNA extracted either from tumor and nontumor lung tissue or from cryopreserved PBMC samples. Samples were obtained from over 70 patients with early-stage, untreated non-small cell lung cancer from the lung TRACERx cohort. Patients were selected for TCR sequencing only if sufficient RNA was available from at least two tumor regions. Libraries were prepared through 5' RACE. Sequencing was performed on a NextSeq 500. To allow correction of PCR and sequencing errors, the TCR library protocol tagged every TCR cDNA molecule with a unique molecular identifier. Per the original workflow: TCR identification, UMI-based error correction and CDR3 extraction were all carried out with Decombinator tools. Expanded TCRs were defined as those above a frequency of 2 per 1,000, corresponding to the top 1% of the tumor frequency distribution. Renyi diversity was computed with the R vegan package after each repertoire had been subsampled 100 times to 5,000 TCRs. CDR3 similarity networks were constructed using string-kernel similarity of amino acid triplets, with links drawn between CDR3s whose pairwise similarity was above 0.82. Using fastp at Q25 and MiXCR, TCRdb reprocessed the public reads and kept productive beta chains. Identical CDR3 proteins give one entry, which carries the most common genes and DNA. The authors' filters were not applied to this entry. This sample comprises around 45,000 distinct CDR3 sequences, 12% to 15% of them detected only once. Around 56% of the sample belongs to the ten largest clones.

A distance of 16 bases separates the germline ends of V and J, which lose 1 base and 5 bases respectively. Sequences SGHRS (CDR1) and YFSETQ (CDR2) are obtained from the germline V gene. The cysteine opens and the phenylalanine closes a CDR3 of 15 amino acids. The CDR3 DNA has 45 bases and is translated from base 1. What the research found in general, with its limitations: Ubiquitous expanded tumor TCRs were detected in blood more often at tumor resection than at routine follow-up. Confirming at a functional level the hypothesis that regional TCRs recognize regional mutations was considered to require additional single-cell paired TCR alpha and beta sequencing.

This clonotype was counted many times. What antigen it recognizes has not been identified. No much larger clone exists at a distance of one base, and base qualities are not known. The sequence was obtained from a male donor with early-stage non-small cell lung cancer. The sequencing used PBMCs, collected at surgery. The sequence links TRBV5-1 to TRBJ2-7, with a tentative D gene TRBD1 over 5 matching bases. The bases read TGCGCCAGCAGCTTGACCGAGCAGGGAATCCACGAGCAGTACTTC. It codes for CASSLTEQGIHEQYF. The full variable domain, completed from the reference TRBV5-1 and TRBJ2-7 proteins outside the CDR3, reads KAGVTQTPRYLIKTRGQQVTLSCSPISGHRSVSWYQQTPGQGLQFLFEYFSETQRNKGNFPGRFSGRQFSNSRSEMNVSTLELGDSALYLCASSLTEQGIHEQYFGPGTRLTVT.